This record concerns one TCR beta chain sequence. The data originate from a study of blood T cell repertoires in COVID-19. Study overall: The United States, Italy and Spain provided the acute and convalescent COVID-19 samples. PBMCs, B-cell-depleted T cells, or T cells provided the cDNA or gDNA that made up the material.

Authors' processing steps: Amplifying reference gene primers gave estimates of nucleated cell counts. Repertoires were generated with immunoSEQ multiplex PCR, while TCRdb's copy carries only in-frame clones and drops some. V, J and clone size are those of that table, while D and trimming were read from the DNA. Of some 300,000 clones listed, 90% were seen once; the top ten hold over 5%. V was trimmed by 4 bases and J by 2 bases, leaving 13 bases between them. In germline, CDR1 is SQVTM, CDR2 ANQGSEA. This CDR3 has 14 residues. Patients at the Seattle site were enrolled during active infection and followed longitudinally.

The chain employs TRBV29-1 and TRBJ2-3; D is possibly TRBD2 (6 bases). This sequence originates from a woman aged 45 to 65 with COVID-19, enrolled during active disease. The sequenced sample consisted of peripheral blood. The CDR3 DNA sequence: TGCAGCGTTGCTGGGGCGGGGTTCACAGATACGCAGTATTTT. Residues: CSVAGAGFTDTQYF.